These T cell receptor beta chains were read from a single sample in a study of tumor and adjacent non-tumor tissue in lung cancer. MiXCR, run by TCRdb on the multiplex PCR reads, gives a single entry per CDR3 protein. This table has under 95,000 distinct CDR3 sequences, approximately 65% appearing once. The sample comprised lung tumor tissue. The receptors here all came from a man aged 55-75 years with non-small cell lung cancer. The CDR3 runs from the conserved cysteine through the conserved F or W. D genes are given only for firm matches. The size of a clone is reported for some rows only, either as once, few or many, or as a class for expanded clones.

>14|-|TRBV4-3|-|TRBJ2-1
CASSHVAVEDEQFF
TGCGCCAGCAGCCATGTAGCGGTTGAGGATGAGCAGTTTTTC
>16|-|TRBV5-1|-|TRBJ2-6
CANSKDDPSGANVLTF
TGCGCCAACAGCAAGGACGATCCCTCTGGGGCCAACGTCCTGACTTTC
>16|-|TRBV4-1|-|TRBJ2-2
CANSQEPGRAAGELSF
TGCGCCAACAGCCAAGAACCCGGCAGGGCGGCCGGGGAACTGTCTTTT
>13|-|TRBV30|-|TRBJ2-3
CAWTLPGADTQYF
TGTGCCTGGACCCTACCGGGGGCAGATACGCAGTATTTT
>13|-|TRBV11-2|-|TRBJ2-5
CASSLVRLETQYF
TGTGCCAGCAGCTTAGTTAGGTTAGAGACCCAGTACTTC
>15|-|TRBV11-1|-|TRBJ2-1
CASSPSPILYNEQFF
TGTGCCAGCAGTCCATCACCGATTCTATACAATGAGCAGTTCTTC
>16|-|TRBV20-1|-|TRBJ2-1
CSARDPNRDVYNEQFF
TGCAGTGCTAGAGATCCGAACCGGGACGTATACAATGAGCAGTTCTTC
>15|once|TRBV6-2/TRBV6-3|-|TRBJ2-1
CASSGSPCYGNEQFF
TGTGCCAGCAGCGGGTCCCCATGTTACGGCAATGAGCAGTTCTTC
>14|-|TRBV29-1|TRBD2|TRBJ2-1
CSAGLAGSYIGQFF
TGCAGCGCTGGACTAGCGGGTTCCTACATTGGGCAATTCTTC
>14|-|TRBV5-5|-|TRBJ1-4
CASSSLRDNEKLFF
TGTGCCAGCAGCTCCCTGCGGGATAATGAAAAACTGTTTTTT
>14|-|TRBV10-3|-|TRBJ1-1
CAVSELGRNNEAFF
TGTGCCGTCAGTGAGTTAGGGAGGAACAATGAAGCTTTCTTT
>18|-|TRBV6-6|-|TRBJ1-2
CASGYSTISTETNYGYTF
TGTGCCAGCGGTTACTCGACTATTTCGACGGAGACTAACTATGGCTACACCTTC
>15|-|TRBV12-3/TRBV12-4|-|TRBJ1-1
CASRYYRVQGTEAFF
TGTGCCAGCAGGTACTACAGGGTCCAGGGAACTGAAGCTTTCTTT
>11|-|TRBV7-9|-|TRBJ1-4
CSSSIPRPGAF
TGTTCCAGCAGCATTCCAAGGCCAGGGGCGTTT
>12|once|TRBV28|-|TRBJ1-2
CAISYYNYGYTF
TGTGCCATCAGTTACTATAACTATGGCTACACCTTC
>16|-|TRBV6-1|TRBD1|TRBJ1-1
CDSSEAKGGWGTEAFF
TGTGACAGCAGTGAAGCTAAAGGGGGCTGGGGCACTGAAGCTTTCTTT
>14|-|TRBV28|-|TRBJ2-3
CASTSRLGRDTQYF
TGTGCCAGCACTTCCCGGCTGGGTCGCGATACGCAGTATTTT
>16|-|TRBV11-3|-|TRBJ2-1
CASSPVRRSSYNEQLF
TGTGCTAGCAGCCCCGTCCGGAGAAGCTCCTACAATGAGCAGTTGTTC
>16|many|TRBV12-5|-|TRBJ2-7
CASGLTQTGPHSEQYF
TGTGCTAGTGGTTTGACCCAAACAGGGCCGCATTCCGAGCAGTACTTC
>12|-|TRBV20-1|-|TRBJ2-5
CSARVNQETQYF
TGCAGTGCTAGGGTAAACCAAGAGACCCAGTACTTC
>14|-|TRBV29-1|-|TRBJ2-1
CSIGPREIYSEQFF
TGCAGCATTGGTCCCCGGGAGATATACAGTGAGCAGTTCTTC
>16|few|TRBV12-3/TRBV12-4|-|TRBJ2-1
CASSFPGGRHYNEQFF
TGTGCCAGCAGTTTTCCTGGGGGCCGTCACTACAATGAGCAGTTCTTC
>18|-|TRBV11-2|-|TRBJ2-1
CASSSTSRSERSYDELFF
TGTGCCAGCAGCTCTACTAGCAGGAGCGAGCGCTCCTACGATGAGCTGTTCTTC
>15|-|TRBV28|-|TRBJ2-4
CDNSSGTVAKNIQYF
TGTGACAACAGTTCAGGGACGGTAGCCAAAAACATTCAGTACTTC
>15|few|TRBV7-9|-|TRBJ2-7
CASSSAAGESYEQYF
TGTGCCAGCAGCTCAGCGGCAGGGGAGTCCTACGAGCAGTACTTC
>13|many|TRBV29-1|-|TRBJ2-7
CSHSEGLAAEQYF
TGCAGCCACTCCGAGGGCCTGGCCGCCGAGCAGTACTTC
>13|-|TRBV20-1|-|TRBJ2-7
CSARVSSSYEQYF
TGCAGTGCTAGAGTCAGTAGCTCCTACGAGCAGTACTTC
>15|few|TRBV4-3|TRBD1|TRBJ1-4
CANSQDGQGWEKLFF
TGCGCCAACAGCCAGGACGGACAGGGATGGGAAAAACTGTTTTTT
>15|once|TRBV12-3/TRBV12-4|TRBD1|TRBJ2-5
CDSSLGWRQGKTQYF
TGTGACAGCAGTTTGGGATGGAGACAGGGAAAGACCCAATACTTC
>14|-|TRBV5-1|TRBD2|TRBJ2-7
CASSPGLAGREQYF
TGCGCCAGCAGCCCGGGACTAGCGGGACGTGAGCAGTACTTC
>17|once|TRBV6-2/TRBV6-3|-|TRBJ1-5
CESSSLGGPISNQPQHF
TGTGAGAGCAGTTCTCTTGGGGGTCCCATTAGCAATCAGCCCCAGCATTTT
>13|-|TRBV20-1|TRBD2|TRBJ2-5
CSAPKTSSETQYF
TGCAGTGCTCCGAAGACTAGCTCAGAGACCCAGTACTTC
>14|once|TRBV6-5|-|TRBJ1-2
CASSYAGCAFGYTF
TGTGCCAGCAGTTACGCCGGGTGCGCCTTTGGTTACACCTTC
>15|-|TRBV6-5|TRBD2|TRBJ2-1
CASMQGTSRRNEQFF
TGTGCCAGCATGCAAGGGACTAGCAGGAGGAATGAGCAGTTCTTC
>17|-|TRBV4-2|-|TRBJ2-1
CASSQVGNPVTCNEQFF
TGTGCCAGCAGCCAAGTTGGGAACCCCGTAACCTGCAATGAGCAGTTCTTC
>17|-|TRBV11-3|-|TRBJ2-1
CASSSLRGSGTYNEQLF
TGTGCCAGTAGCTCCCTAAGAGGTAGCGGTACCTACAATGAGCAGCTCTTC
>15|-|TRBV6-5|-|TRBJ2-2
CASRHRTTLTGELFF
TGTGCCAGCAGACACCGGACTACCCTCACCGGGGAGCTGTTTTTT
>15|-|TRBV6-6|TRBD1|TRBJ2-2
CVSSHRDRNTGDLFF
TGTGTCAGCAGTCACCGGGACAGGAACACCGGGGACCTGTTTTTT
>17|-|TRBV6-6|-|TRBJ1-1
CASNYSLVADMNTEAIF
TGTGCCAGCAATTACTCGTTAGTTGCAGATATGAACACTGAAGCTATCTTT
>18|-|TRBV6-2/TRBV6-3|-|TRBJ2-6
CASKRTRLQGSGANVMTF
TGTGCCAGCAAGCGTACCAGACTACAGGGATCCGGGGCCAACGTCATGACTTTC
>16|-|TRBV11-2|-|TRBJ2-3
CASNLDCRGDTVTQYF
TGTGCCAGCAACTTAGACTGCCGAGGGGACACAGTTACGCAGTATTTT
>18|-|TRBV28|TRBD2|TRBJ2-1
CAISPRTSGRGSYNEQFF
TGTGCCATCAGTCCCCGGACTAGTGGGAGGGGCTCCTACAATGAGCAGTTCTTC
>12|many|TRBV5-1|-|TRBJ1-2
CASSLAGEGYTF
TGTGCCAGCAGCTTGGCAGGGGAGGGCTACACCTTC
>20|once|TRBV10-3|TRBD1|TRBJ1-2
CAISEKGAQYQPNRHYGYTF
TGTGCCATCAGTGAAAAGGGGGCACAATACCAACCAAATCGTCACTATGGCTACACCTTC
>16|-|TRBV4-1|-|TRBJ1-5
CAGSQAPVASNQPQHF
TGCGCCGGCAGCCAAGCCCCAGTAGCGAGCAATCAGCCCCAACATTTT
>14|-|TRBV11-1|-|TRBJ1-1
CASSTAGGATEAFF
TGTGCCAGCAGCACCGCTGGGGGGGCCACTGAAGCTTTCTTT
>15|-|TRBV11-2|TRBD2|TRBJ2-1
CDSSTRTSGYNEQFF
TGTGACAGCAGCACGCGGACTAGTGGCTACAATGAGCAGTTCTTC
>12|-|TRBV29-1|-|TRBJ1-3
CGVGTPGDTIYF
TGCGGCGTCGGGACGCCTGGAGACACCATATATTTT
>15|once|TRBV7-9|-|TRBJ2-1
CASSPPGQADREQFF
TGTGCCAGCAGCCCCCCGGGACAAGCGGACCGTGAGCAGTTCTTC